A selection of T cell receptor beta chains follows, all from one sample in a study of human T cells and chemical hapten exposure. Each CDR3 protein gets one entry after TCRdb re-called the RACE reads with MiXCR. This table has fewer than 200,000 distinct CDR3 sequences, about 20% appearing once. Sequencing used whole blood, obtained in connection with sensitization to the hapten diphenylcyclopropenone (DPC). The receptors derive from a woman in her fifties or sixties with alopecia areata. Some clones in this sample may be carry-over from other donors' samples. Both conserved end residues are trimmed from each CDR3. The order of the fields is J gene, V gene, CDR3 protein.

j_call: TRBJ2-1
v_call: TRBV13
cdr3_aa: ASSLGGVEYNEQF

j_call: TRBJ2-3
v_call: TRBV14
cdr3_aa: ASSQDHMGLAGGRADTQY

j_call: TRBJ1-2
v_call: TRBV20-1
cdr3_aa: SGVPGQGAPSWSGYT

j_call: TRBJ2-5
v_call: TRBV29-1
cdr3_aa: SVAPGLAGETQY

j_call: TRBJ2-6
v_call: TRBV5-1
cdr3_aa: ASSSQAGANVLT

j_call: TRBJ1-1
v_call: TRBV2
cdr3_aa: AEHRGEGTEAF

j_call: TRBJ2-3
v_call: TRBV7-9
cdr3_aa: ASSLASPDHRQY

j_call: TRBJ2-1
v_call: TRBV7-8
cdr3_aa: ASSPKGTSGRYEQF

j_call: TRBJ2-1
v_call: TRBV7-2
cdr3_aa: ASSLSGRAENEQF

j_call: TRBJ1-2
v_call: TRBV29-1
cdr3_aa: SVEMGGGYT

j_call: TRBJ1-5
v_call: TRBV28
cdr3_aa: AVSGNQPQH

j_call: TRBJ2-2
v_call: TRBV19
cdr3_aa: ASSNAGELF

j_call: TRBJ2-1
v_call: TRBV20-1
cdr3_aa: SARPSGRLDEQF

j_call: TRBJ1-2
v_call: TRBV20-1
cdr3_aa: SASPLMEHGYT

j_call: TRBJ2-2
v_call: TRBV5-4
cdr3_aa: ASSRESSARTGELF

j_call: TRBJ2-6
v_call: TRBV28
cdr3_aa: ASSFQTGANVLT

j_call: TRBJ2-2
v_call: TRBV20-1
cdr3_aa: SATVPGQDTGELF

j_call: TRBJ2-7
v_call: TRBV29-1
cdr3_aa: SVSPGNEQY

j_call: TRBJ2-1
v_call: TRBV7-2
cdr3_aa: ASSFGGIPYNEQF

j_call: TRBJ2-1
v_call: TRBV18
cdr3_aa: ASSSGQISYNEQF